The 22 T cell receptor beta chains listed next were all sequenced from one sample in a study of blood T cell repertoires in COVID-19. Clones were read by immunoSEQ multiplex PCR, and TCRdb kept only the in-frame ones, dropping some. The repertoire includes about 150,000 clones, about 79% of them detected once, and roughly 29% sits in the top ten. The specimen was peripheral blood. Every receptor here comes from an older woman with acute or convalescent COVID-19.

The V call is TRBV6-5, the J call TRBJ1-5; D unresolved. V gave up 4 bases and J gave up 0 bases, with 7 bases separating them. Looked up from germline, CDR1 is MNHEY and CDR2 is SVGAGI. This CDR3 has 14 amino acids. The CDR3: CASSLQYSNQPQHF. The DNA for the CDR3 is TGTGCCAGCAGTTTACAGTATAGCAATCAGCCCCAGCATTTT.

The rearrangement links TRBV5-1 to TRBJ2-3, with 10 bases lining up with TRBD2. This CDR3 is built from 16 residues. After removal of 4 bases from V and 6 bases from J, the junction contained 11 bases not matched to a gene. Looked up from germline, CDR1 is SGHRS and CDR2 is YFSETQ. Written as DNA, the CDR3 is TGCGCCAGCAGCCCGCAACCGGGACTAGCGATGGATACGCAGTATTTT. It codes for CASSPQPGLAMDTQYF.

Note on this clone: The same CDR3 also results from other DNA sequences found in this sample. This sequence joins TRBV2 and TRBJ1-5; 10 bases map to TRBD1. This CDR3 has 15 amino acids. The germline gives CDR1 SNHLY, CDR2 FYNNEI. V lost 6 bases and J lost 4; bases outside the gene matches: 6. The CDR3 loop is CASSVRTGGNQPQHF. As DNA, the CDR3 is TGTGCCAGCAGCGTGAGGACAGGGGGAAATCAGCCCCAGCATTTT.

The chain carries TRBV19 and TRBJ1-1; D gene uncertain. V was clipped by 4 bases and J by 4 bases, with 19 bases between them. CDR1 and CDR2 from the germline V gene are LNHDA and SQIVND (reference sequence). This CDR3 region has 16 residues. The CDR3, as DNA: TGTGCCAGTAGTACCTCATCGTCCCCGAAGAGCACTGAAGCTTTCTTT. The encoded protein is CASSTSSSPKSTEAFF. The variable domain in full, with the rest retrieved from reference TRBV19 and TRBJ1-1, is DGGITQSPKYLFRKEGQNVTLSCEQNLNHDAMYWYRQDPGQGLRLIYYSQIVNDFQKGDIAEGYSVSREKKESFPLTVTSAQKNPTAFYLCASSTSSSPKSTEAFFGQGTRLTVV.

The CDR3, as DNA: TGTGCCTGGAGTTTTGGCCCTCAGGTTGGCGGCTACACCTTC. Translation gives CAWSFGPQVGGYTF. The chain combines TRBV30 with TRBJ1-2; D gene unclear. The V end lost 2 bases, the J end lost 8 bases, and 18 bases lay between the germline ends. The CDR3 covers 14 residues. Germline CDR1 and CDR2: GTSNPN and SVGIG (reference sequence).

The chain combines TRBV5-1 with TRBJ2-3, with 9 bases aligning to TRBD2. Looked up from germline, CDR1 is SGHRS and CDR2 is YFSETQ. V shed 3 bases and J 1 base; nucleotides not matched to a gene: 3. This CDR3 region has 15 residues. The CDR3 nucleotides are TGCGCCAGCAGCTACGCTAGCGGGGGCACAGATACGCAGTATTTT. It encodes CASSYASGGTDTQYF.

The chain employs TRBV11-2 and TRBJ1-1; the D gene is possibly TRBD1 (6 bases). Trimming cost V 5 bases and J 0 bases, with 16 bases left between them. Per germline, CDR1 SGHAT and CDR2 FQNNGV. The CDR3 totals 16 residues. CDR3 residues: CASSPRPRGMNTEAFF. CDR3 sequence (DNA): TGTGCCAGCAGCCCGCGCCCCAGGGGTATGAACACTGAAGCTTTCTTT.

This chain connects TRBV6-6 to TRBJ1-1; 8 bases fit TRBD1. Trimming at V came to 6 bases and at J to 1 base, leaving 7 bases not matched to a gene. This CDR3 is 15 amino acids long. The germline V gene encodes CDR1 MNHNY and CDR2 SVGAGI (reference sequence). CDR3: CASSNTGTGNTEAFF. CDR3 nucleotides: TGTGCCAGCAGCAACACCGGGACAGGGAACACTGAAGCTTTCTTT.

This chain connects TRBV18 to TRBJ1-2, with 7 positions matching TRBD1. Germline V gene sequence: CDR1 KGHSH, CDR2 LQKENI. V dropped 2 bases and J dropped 2; count of bases not matched to a gene: 2. CDR3 size: 14 residues. The DNA of the CDR3 is TGTGCCAGCTCACCAGCACAGGGGAACTATGGCTACACCTTC. This translates into CASSPAQGNYGYTF.

The chain employs TRBV6-5 and TRBJ1-5; 7 nucleotides line up with TRBD1. Trimming cost V 0 bases and J 4 bases; bases outside gene matches: 3. Per germline, CDR1 MNHEY and CDR2 SVGAGI. The CDR3 runs 15 residues. For the CDR3, the DNA is TGTGCCAGCAGTTACTCGACAGGGAAGAATCAGCCCCAGCATTTT. This translates into CASSYSTGKNQPQHF.

The V and J genes are TRBV10-3 and TRBJ2-5, with 7 bases identical to TRBD1. Trimming took 6 bases from V and 0 from J; bases not matched to a gene: 7. Germline assignment: CDR1 ENHRY and CDR2 SYGVKD. The CDR3 totals 15 residues. CDR3 sequence reads: CAIRPGQANQETQYF. In DNA form, the CDR3 reads TGTGCCATCAGGCCCGGACAGGCCAACCAAGAGACCCAGTACTTC.

This chain joins TRBV7-3 and TRBJ2-7, with 7 bases fitting TRBD1. V lost 5 bases to trimming and J lost 4 bases; unmatched junction nucleotides: 5. This CDR3 is built from 13 residues. Germline V CDR1 and CDR2: SGHTA, FQGTGA. CDR3 coding DNA: TGTGCCAGCAGCCCCCAGACAGGGTACGAGCAGTACTTC. Encoded protein: CASSPQTGYEQYF.

Here the CDR3 reads CASSRGLAGSDEQFF. The CDR3 DNA sequence: TGCGCCAGCAGTAGAGGACTAGCTGGAAGCGATGAGCAGTTCTTC. The V and J genes are TRBV10-1 and TRBJ2-1, with 8 bases lining up with TRBD2. Germline V gene sequence: CDR1 WNHNN, CDR2 SYGVQD (reference sequence). Germline trimming cut 5 bases from V and 8 bases from J; bases unmatched to any gene: 11. This CDR3 has 15 residues.

V is TRBV18 and J is TRBJ1-1; no definite D call. The V gene's germline CDR1 is KGHSH and CDR2 LQKENI. The CDR3 extends over 14 amino acids. V lost 0 bases and J lost 12, with 17 bases in between. The chain's CDR3 is CASSPPRGRGRTFF. The DNA of the CDR3 is TGTGCCAGCTCACCACCGAGAGGAAGAGGCAGAACTTTCTTT.

The chain links TRBV5-1 to TRBJ2-7; D is perhaps TRBD2 (5 bases). The CDR3 is 15 amino acids. Deletions cut 3 bases from V and 0 bases from J, with 13 bases between. Per the germline V gene, CDR1 is SGHRS and CDR2 is YFSETQ. This chain's CDR3 is CASSSFGLSSYEQYF. CDR3 sequence (DNA): TGCGCCAGCAGCTCCTTCGGACTGAGCTCCTACGAGCAGTACTTC.

For the CDR3, the DNA is TGTGCCAGCTCACAGCTCCCGGAGGGGAAGGGAGAGACCCAGTACTTC. As protein: CASSQLPEGKGETQYF. The chain recombines TRBV18 with TRBJ2-5; D perhaps matches TRBD2 (6 bases). From germline, CDR1 is KGHSH and CDR2 LQKENI. This CDR3 has 16 amino acids. V was cut by 4 bases and J by 4 bases, with 19 bases left in between.

The chain combines TRBV19 with TRBJ2-1; TRBD1 aligns across 10 bases. CDR1 and CDR2 (germline): LNHDA, SQIVND (reference sequence). V was clipped by 1 base and J by 9 bases; unmatched bases: 9. The length of the CDR3 is 16 residues. CDR3 nucleotides: TGTGCCAGTAGTATAGCTGGGACAGGGGTTTCTGGTGAGCAGTTCTTC. This gives the protein CASSIAGTGVSGEQFF. The entire variable domain, with the rest obtained from reference TRBV19 and TRBJ2-1, is as follows: DGGITQSPKYLFRKEGQNVTLSCEQNLNHDAMYWYRQDPGQGLRLIYYSQIVNDFQKGDIAEGYSVSREKKESFPLTVTSAQKNPTAFYLCASSIAGTGVSGEQFFGPGTRLTVL.

The chain uses TRBV9 and TRBJ2-3; 8 nucleotides line up with TRBD1. V shed 1 base, J shed 0 bases, and the junction held 10 bases outside the gene matches. CDR3 length: 18 amino acids. Per the germline V gene, CDR1 is SGDLS and CDR2 is YYNGEE. CDR3 protein: CASSVRPSGQGSTDTQYF. In DNA, the CDR3 is TGTGCCAGCAGCGTAAGGCCCTCCGGACAGGGAAGCACAGATACGCAGTATTTT.

J is TRBJ2-4 and V is TRBV19; 10 nucleotides agree with TRBD1. The CDR3 has 12 amino acids. V lost 10 bases, J lost 15 bases, and 12 bases stayed unmatched. The germline V gene has CDR1 LNHDA and CDR2 SQIVND (reference sequence). CDR3 bases: TGTGCCACGAGTTTAGACAGGGGGCGCGTGTACTTC. Translation: CATSLDRGRVYF.

The chain joins TRBV7-2 to TRBJ1-4; TRBD1 is a possible D gene (5 bases). The V end lost 6 bases, the J end lost 1 base, and 15 bases lay between the germline ends. This CDR3 is built from 16 residues. Germline-derived CDR1 and CDR2 are SGHTA and FQGNSA. The CDR3 bases are TGTGCCAGCAGGAAGATGGCGGGGGGAACTAATGAAAAACTGTTTTTT. It is translated as CASRKMAGGTNEKLFF.

The rearrangement joins TRBV29-1 to TRBJ2-7; maybe TRBD2 (6 bases). The ends were cut back, 4 bases at V and 5 bases at J, with 12 bases in the middle. Per the germline V gene, CDR1 is SQVTM and CDR2 is ANQGSEA. This CDR3 has 12 residues. The CDR3 bases are TGCAGCGTTGTAAGCGGGTCTGACGAGCAGTACGTC. Its protein product is CSVVSGSDEQYV.

The chain combines TRBV6-6 with TRBJ2-4; TRBD1 matches at 8 bases. The length of the CDR3 is 13 residues. Per the germline V gene, CDR1 is MNHNY and CDR2 is SVGAGI (reference sequence). Trimming at V came to 7 bases and at J to 5 bases, leaving 4 bases not matched to a gene. The CDR3 reads CASIGQGENIQYF. The CDR3 DNA follows: TGTGCCAGCATTGGACAGGGAGAAAACATTCAGTACTTC.